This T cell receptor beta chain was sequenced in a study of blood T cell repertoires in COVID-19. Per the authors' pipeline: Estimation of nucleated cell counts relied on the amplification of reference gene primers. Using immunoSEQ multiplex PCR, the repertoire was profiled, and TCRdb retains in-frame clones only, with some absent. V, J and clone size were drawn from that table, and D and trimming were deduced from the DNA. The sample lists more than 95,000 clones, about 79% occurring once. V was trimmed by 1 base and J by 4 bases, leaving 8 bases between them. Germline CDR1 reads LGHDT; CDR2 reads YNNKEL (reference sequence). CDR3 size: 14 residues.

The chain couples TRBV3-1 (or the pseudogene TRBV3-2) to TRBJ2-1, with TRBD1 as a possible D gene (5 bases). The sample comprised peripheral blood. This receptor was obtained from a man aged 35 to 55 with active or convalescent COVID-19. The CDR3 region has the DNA TGTGCCAGCAGCCAAGCGGCAGGGTACAATGAGCAGTTCTTC. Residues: CASSQAAGYNEQFF.